The T cell receptor beta chain under discussion was sequenced for a study of blood T cells in healthy people across ages. Notes on the study in general: Naive T cell percentage showed a strong correlation with the diversity of TCR beta.

The use of a sample-barcoded 5' primer and a J-beta primer mix characterized a second PCR of 7 to 11 cycles. MiXCR, applied by TCRdb to the 5' RACE reads, yields one record per CDR3 protein. The profile shows about 1.4 million distinct CDR3 sequences, approximately 60% of them singletons. Points on this clonotype: Its antigen is still unknown.

Trimming took off 4 bases at V and 5 bases at J, with 15 bases between the two ends. Germline CDR1 LGHNA, CDR2 YNFKEQ. The CDR3 covers 15 residues. The TCR comes from a man aged 18 to 30 in good health. The chain has TRBV4-2 and TRBJ2-1, with D perhaps TRBD2 (6 bases). Sequenced: blood. In DNA form, the CDR3 reads TGTGCCAGCAGCCCTCGGGACTCTGGCCACAATGAGCAGTTCTTC. Protein: CASSPRDSGHNEQFF.